This TCR beta chain was recovered during a study of blood T cell repertoires in COVID-19. V dropped 5 bases and J dropped 5; count of bases not matched to a gene: 2. The germline gives CDR1 SGHTA, CDR2 FQGTGA. The CDR3 contains 13 residues. Per the original methods: Estimation of nucleated cell counts was performed using reference gene primer amplification. Profiling relied on immunoSEQ multiplex PCR, and the TCRdb table lists in-frame clones only, not all of them. That table is the source of V, J and clone size, and D and trimming were worked out from the DNA. This table has more than 400,000 clones, 70% to 90% appearing once.

The gene calls are TRBV7-3 and TRBJ1-5; 8 bases are shared with TRBD1. The sequence was collected from a human donor in a cohort sampled during active COVID-19. The specimen sequenced was peripheral blood. The CDR3 nucleotides are TGTGCCAGCAGCCAGGACAGGGATCAGCCCCAGCATTTT. Protein sequence: CASSQDRDQPQHF.